In this sample, the clone carrying this T cell receptor (beta chain) turned up a few times. MiXCR, applied by TCRdb to the reads, yields one record per CDR3 protein. The table lists about 740,000 distinct CDR3 sequences, roughly a third of them singletons. The data were taken from a study of T cell repertoires in cytomegalovirus infection. The germline gives CDR1 DFQATT, CDR2 SNEGSKA (reference sequence). The CDR3 contains 11 residues. This chain connects TRBV20-1 to TRBJ2-7; D perhaps matches TRBD1 (6 bases). The TCR was taken from a human donor in good health (CMV status not recorded). Some clones in this sample may be carry-over from other donors' samples. Source material: PBMCs. Here the CDR3 DNA reads TGCAGGGCAGGGGCCGGGAACGAGCAGTACTTC. Amino acid sequence: CRAGAGNEQYF.